This T cell receptor beta chain was recovered during a study of OX40 agonist ivuxolimab in advanced cancers. V gave up 5 bases and J gave up 5 bases, with 9 bases separating them. Germline CDR1 and CDR2: KGHSH and LQKENI. The CDR3 runs to 12 residues. The repertoire was sequenced with immunoSEQ multiplex PCR; TCRdb's copy has only in-frame clones and lacks some. The sample records approximately 70,000 clones, around 88% being singletons. The source is an adult with an advanced solid tumor such as melanoma, head and neck, liver or kidney cancer. The genes are TRBV18 and TRBJ1-2; D is possibly TRBD1 (6 bases). Material: CD4+ or CD8+ T cells sorted from blood, obtained in a trial of the OX40 agonist ivuxolimab. The CDR3 nucleotides read TGTGCCAGCTCAATGGACAGATATGGCTACACCTTC. Protein product: CASSMDRYGYTF.